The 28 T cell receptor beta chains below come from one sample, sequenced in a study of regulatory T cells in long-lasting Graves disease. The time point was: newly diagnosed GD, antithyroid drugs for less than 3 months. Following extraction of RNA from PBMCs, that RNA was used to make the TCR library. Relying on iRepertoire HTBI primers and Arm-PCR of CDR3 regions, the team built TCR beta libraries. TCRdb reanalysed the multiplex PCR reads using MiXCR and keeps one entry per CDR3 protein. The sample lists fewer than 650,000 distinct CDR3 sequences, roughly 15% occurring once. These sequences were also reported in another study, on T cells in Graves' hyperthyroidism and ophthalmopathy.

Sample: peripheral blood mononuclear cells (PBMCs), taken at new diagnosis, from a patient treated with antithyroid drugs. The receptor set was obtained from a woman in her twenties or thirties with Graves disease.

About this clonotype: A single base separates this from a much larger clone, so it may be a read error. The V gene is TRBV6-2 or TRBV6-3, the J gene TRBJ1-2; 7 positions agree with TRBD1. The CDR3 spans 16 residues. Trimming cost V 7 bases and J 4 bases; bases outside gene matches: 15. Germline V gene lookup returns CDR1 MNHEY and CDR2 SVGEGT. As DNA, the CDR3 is TGTGCCAGCACCGTAGGCGGGTGGGACAGATCCTATGGCTACACCTTC. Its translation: CASTVGGWDRSYGYTF.

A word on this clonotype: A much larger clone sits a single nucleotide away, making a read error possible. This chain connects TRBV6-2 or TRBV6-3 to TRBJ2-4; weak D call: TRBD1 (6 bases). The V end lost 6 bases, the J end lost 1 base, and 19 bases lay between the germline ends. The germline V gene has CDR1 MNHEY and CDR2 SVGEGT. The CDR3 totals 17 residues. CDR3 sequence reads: CASRGGLGLVAKNIQYF. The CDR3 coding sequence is TGTGCCAGCAGAGGGGGATTGGGGCTAGTGGCCAAAAACATTCAGTACTTC.

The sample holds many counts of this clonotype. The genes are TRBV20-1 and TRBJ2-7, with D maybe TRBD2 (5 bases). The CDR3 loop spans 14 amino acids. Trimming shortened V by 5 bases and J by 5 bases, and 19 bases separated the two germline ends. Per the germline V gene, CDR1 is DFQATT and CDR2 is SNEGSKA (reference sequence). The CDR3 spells CSAGGLSGPNEQYF. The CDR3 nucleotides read TGCAGTGCTGGAGGACTGTCGGGTCCCAACGAGCAGTACTTC.

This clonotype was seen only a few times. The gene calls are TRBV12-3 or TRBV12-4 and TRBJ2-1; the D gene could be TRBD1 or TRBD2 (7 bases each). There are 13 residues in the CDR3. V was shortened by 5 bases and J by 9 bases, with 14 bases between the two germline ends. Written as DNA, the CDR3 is TGTGCCAGCAGTGTGGGAGGGGGCGGTGAGCAGTTCTTC. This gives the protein CASSVGGGGEQFF.

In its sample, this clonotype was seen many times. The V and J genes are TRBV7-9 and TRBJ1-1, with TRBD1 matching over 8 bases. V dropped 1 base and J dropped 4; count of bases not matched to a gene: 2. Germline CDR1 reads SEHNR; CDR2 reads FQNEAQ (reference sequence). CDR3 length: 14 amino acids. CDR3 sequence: CASSLGGQGTEAFF. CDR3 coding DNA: TGTGCCAGCAGCTTAGGTGGACAGGGCACTGAAGCTTTCTTT.

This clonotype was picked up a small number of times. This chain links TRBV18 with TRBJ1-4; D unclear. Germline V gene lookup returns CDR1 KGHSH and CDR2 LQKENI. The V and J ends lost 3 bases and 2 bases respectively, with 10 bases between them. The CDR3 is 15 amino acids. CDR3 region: CASSPGRGTNEKLFF. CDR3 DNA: TGTGCCAGCTCACCGGGGAGAGGGACTAATGAAAAACTGTTTTTT. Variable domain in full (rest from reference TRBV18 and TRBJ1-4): NAGVMQNPRHLVRRRGQEARLRCSPMKGHSHVYWYRQLPEEGLKFMVYLQKENIIDESGMPKERFSAEFPKEGPSILRIQQVVRGDSAAYFCASSPGRGTNEKLFFGSGTQLSVL.

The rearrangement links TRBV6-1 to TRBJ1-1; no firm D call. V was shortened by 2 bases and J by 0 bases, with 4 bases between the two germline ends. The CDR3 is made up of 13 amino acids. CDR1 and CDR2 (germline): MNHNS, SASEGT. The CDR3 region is CASSESLNTEAFF. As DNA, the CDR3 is TGTGCCAGCAGTGAATCACTGAACACTGAAGCTTTCTTT.

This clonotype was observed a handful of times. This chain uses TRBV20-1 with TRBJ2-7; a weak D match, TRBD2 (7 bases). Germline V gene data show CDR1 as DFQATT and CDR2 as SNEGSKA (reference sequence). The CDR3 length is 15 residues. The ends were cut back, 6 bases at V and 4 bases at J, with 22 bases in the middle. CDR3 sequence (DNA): TGCAGTGCCCCCGGCGGGGGCTCGGTTTCTTACGAGCAGTACTTC. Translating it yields CSAPGGGSVSYEQYF.

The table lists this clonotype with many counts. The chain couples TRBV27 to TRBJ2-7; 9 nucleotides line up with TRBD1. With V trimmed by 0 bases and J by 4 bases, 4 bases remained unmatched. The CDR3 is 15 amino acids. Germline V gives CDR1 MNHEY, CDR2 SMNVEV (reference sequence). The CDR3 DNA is TGTGCCAGCAGTTTATCTGTGGGACAGGGTTACGAGCAGTACTTC. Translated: CASSLSVGQGYEQYF.

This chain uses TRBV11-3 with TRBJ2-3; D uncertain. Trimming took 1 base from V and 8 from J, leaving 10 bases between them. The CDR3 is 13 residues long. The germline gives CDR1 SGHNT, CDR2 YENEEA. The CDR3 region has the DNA TGTGCCAGCAGCTTAGGTTCGCCCGGTACGCAGTATTTT. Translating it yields CASSLGSPGTQYF.

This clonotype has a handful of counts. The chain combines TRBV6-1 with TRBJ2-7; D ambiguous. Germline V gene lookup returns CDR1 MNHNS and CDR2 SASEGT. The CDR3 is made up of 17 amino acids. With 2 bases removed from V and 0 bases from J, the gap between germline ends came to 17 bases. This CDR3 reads CASSEHVGCGSSYEQYF. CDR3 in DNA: TGTGCCAGCAGTGAACACGTCGGTTGCGGAAGCTCCTACGAGCAGTACTTC.

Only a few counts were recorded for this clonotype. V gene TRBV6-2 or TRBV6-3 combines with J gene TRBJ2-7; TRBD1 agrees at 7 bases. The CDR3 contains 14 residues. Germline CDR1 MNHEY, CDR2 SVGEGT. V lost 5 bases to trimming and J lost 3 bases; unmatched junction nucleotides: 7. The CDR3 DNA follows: TGTGCCAGCAGTGACGGGACAGCGATCTACGAGCAGTACTTC. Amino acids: CASSDGTAIYEQYF.

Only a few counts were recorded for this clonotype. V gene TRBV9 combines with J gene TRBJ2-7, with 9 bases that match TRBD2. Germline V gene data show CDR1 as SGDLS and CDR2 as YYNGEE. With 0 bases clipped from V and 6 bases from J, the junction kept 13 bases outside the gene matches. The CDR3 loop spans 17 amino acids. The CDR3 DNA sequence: TGTGCCAGCAGCGTAGGCGGGAGGGTCGTTGAGTCTGGCGAGCAGTACTTC. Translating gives CASSVGGRVVESGEQYF.

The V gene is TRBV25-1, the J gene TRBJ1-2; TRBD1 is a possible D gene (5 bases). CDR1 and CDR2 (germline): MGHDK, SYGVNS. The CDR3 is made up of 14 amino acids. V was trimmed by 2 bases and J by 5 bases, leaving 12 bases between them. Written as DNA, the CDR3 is TGTGCCAGCAGTGAAAGTACAGGCCTGTATGGCTACACCTTC. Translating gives CASSESTGLYGYTF.

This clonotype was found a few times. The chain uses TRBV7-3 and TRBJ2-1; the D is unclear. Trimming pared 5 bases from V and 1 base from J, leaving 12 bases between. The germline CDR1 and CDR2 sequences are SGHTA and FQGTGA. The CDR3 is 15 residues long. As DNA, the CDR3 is TGTGCCAGCAGCCCCGCCGTAGGGTCCTACAATGAGCAGTTCTTC. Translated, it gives CASSPAVGSYNEQFF.

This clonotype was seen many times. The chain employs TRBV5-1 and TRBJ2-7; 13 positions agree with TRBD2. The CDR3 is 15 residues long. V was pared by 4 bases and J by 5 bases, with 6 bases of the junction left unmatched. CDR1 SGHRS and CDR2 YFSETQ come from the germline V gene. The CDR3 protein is CASSRTSGRIDEQYF. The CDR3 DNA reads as TGCGCCAGCAGCAGGACTAGCGGGAGAATCGACGAGCAGTACTTC.

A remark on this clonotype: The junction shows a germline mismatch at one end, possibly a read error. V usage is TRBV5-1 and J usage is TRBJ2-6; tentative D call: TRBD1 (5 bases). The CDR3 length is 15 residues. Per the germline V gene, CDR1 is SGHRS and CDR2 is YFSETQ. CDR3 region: CASSLEGSGANALTF. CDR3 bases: TGCGCCAGCAGCTTGGAGGGGTCTGGGGCCAACGCCCTGACTTTC.

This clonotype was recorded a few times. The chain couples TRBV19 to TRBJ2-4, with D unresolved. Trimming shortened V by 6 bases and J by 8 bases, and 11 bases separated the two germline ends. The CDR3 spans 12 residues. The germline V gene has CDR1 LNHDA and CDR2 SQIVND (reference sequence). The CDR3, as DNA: TGTGCCAGTAGCCCAACCCAGGACATTCAGTACTTC. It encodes CASSPTQDIQYF. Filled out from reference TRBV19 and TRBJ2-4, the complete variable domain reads DGGITQSPKYLFRKEGQNVTLSCEQNLNHDAMYWYRQDPGQGLRLIYYSQIVNDFQKGDIAEGYSVSREKKESFPLTVTSAQKNPTAFYLCASSPTQDIQYFGAGTRLSVL.

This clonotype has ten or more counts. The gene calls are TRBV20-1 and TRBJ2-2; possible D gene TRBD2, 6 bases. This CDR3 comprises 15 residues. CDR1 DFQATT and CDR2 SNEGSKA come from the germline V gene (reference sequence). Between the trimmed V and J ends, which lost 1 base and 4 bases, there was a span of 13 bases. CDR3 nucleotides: TGCAGTGCTAGAGTTTCGACAGCGGGCACCGGGGAGCTGTTTTTT. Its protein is CSARVSTAGTGELFF.

The CDR3: CSALTEVYEQYF. The CDR3 DNA reads TGCAGTGCTTTGACGGAAGTCTACGAGCAGTACTTC. The chain combines TRBV20-1 with TRBJ2-7; no reliable D call. Germline-derived CDR1 and CDR2 are DFQATT and SNEGSKA (reference sequence). With 5 bases removed from V and 3 bases from J, the gap between germline ends came to 11 bases. The CDR3 consists of 12 residues.

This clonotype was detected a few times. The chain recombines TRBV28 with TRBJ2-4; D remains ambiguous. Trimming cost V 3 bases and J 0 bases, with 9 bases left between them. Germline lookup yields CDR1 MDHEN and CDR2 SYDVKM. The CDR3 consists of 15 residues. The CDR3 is CASSFLGLAKNIQYF. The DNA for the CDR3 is TGTGCCAGCAGTTTTTTGGGTCTAGCCAAAAACATTCAGTACTTC.

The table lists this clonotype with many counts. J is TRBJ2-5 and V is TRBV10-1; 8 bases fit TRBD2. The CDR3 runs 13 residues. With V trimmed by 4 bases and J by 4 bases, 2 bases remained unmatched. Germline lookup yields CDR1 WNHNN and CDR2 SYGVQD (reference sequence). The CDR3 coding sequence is TGCGCCAGCAGTGTGCTAGCGGGAGAGACCCAGTACTTC. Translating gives CASSVLAGETQYF.

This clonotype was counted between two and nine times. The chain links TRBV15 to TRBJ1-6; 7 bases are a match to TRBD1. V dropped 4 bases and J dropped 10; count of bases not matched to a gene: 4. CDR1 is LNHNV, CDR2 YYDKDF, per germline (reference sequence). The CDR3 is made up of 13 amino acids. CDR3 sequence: CATSIDRDSPLHF. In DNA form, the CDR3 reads TGTGCCACCAGCATCGACAGGGACTCACCCCTCCACTTT. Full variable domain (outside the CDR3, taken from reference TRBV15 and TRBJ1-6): DAMVIQNPRYQVTQFGKPVTLSCSQTLNHNVMYWYQQKSSQAPKLLFHYYDKDFNNEADTPDNFQSRRPNTSFCFLDIRSPGLGDTAMYLCATSIDRDSPLHFGNGTRLTVT.

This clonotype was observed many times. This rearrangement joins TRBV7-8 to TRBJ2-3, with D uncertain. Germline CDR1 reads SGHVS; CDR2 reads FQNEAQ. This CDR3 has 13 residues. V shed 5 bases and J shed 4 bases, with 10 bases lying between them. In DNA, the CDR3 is TGTGCCAGCAGCCGACACTCTTCAGATACGCAGTATTTT. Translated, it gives CASSRHSSDTQYF.

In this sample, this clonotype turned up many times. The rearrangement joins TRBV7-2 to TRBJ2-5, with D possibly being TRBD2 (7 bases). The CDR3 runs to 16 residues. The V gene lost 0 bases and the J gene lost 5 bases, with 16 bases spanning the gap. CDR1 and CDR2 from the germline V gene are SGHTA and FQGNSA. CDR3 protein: CASSLAGAGVRETQYF. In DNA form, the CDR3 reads TGTGCCAGCAGCTTAGCGGGGGCGGGAGTTAGGGAGACCCAGTACTTC.

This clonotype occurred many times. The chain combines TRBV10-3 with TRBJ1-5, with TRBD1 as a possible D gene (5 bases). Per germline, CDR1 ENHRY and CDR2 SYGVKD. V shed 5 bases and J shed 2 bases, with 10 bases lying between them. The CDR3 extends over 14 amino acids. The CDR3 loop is CAISHGDGNQPQHF. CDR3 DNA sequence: TGTGCCATCAGTCACGGGGACGGCAATCAGCCCCAGCATTTT.

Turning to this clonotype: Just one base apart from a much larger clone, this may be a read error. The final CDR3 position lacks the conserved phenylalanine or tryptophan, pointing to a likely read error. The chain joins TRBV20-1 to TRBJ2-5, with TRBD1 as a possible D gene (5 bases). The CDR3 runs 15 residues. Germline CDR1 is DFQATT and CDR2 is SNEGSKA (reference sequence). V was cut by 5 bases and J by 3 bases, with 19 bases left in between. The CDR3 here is CSAQPIDSLKETQYS. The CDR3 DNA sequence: TGCAGTGCTCAACCCATAGACAGCTTAAAAGAGACCCAGTACTCC.

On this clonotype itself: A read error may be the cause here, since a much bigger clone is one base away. The CDR3 sequence: CAGSEIGVASEQYF. DNA of the CDR3: TGTGCCGGCAGTGAAATCGGAGTGGCGAGCGAGCAGTACTTC. The chain uses TRBV6-1 and TRBJ2-7; D gene uncertain. Germline V gene lookup returns CDR1 MNHNS and CDR2 SASEGT. CDR3 length: 14 residues.